These 18 T cell receptor beta chains came from one sample sequenced in a study of blood T cells in healthy people across ages. It was with a sample-barcoded 5' primer and a J-beta primer mix that a second PCR of about 6 to 11 cycles was run. Via MiXCR, TCRdb re-called the 5' RACE reads, giving one row per CDR3 protein. The sample carries 730,000 or so distinct CDR3 sequences, around 43% recorded once. Input material: blood. The receptors originated from a man older than 75 in good health.

The J gene is TRBJ2-7, the V gene TRBV12-3 or TRBV12-4; D gene uncertain. V was pared by 3 bases and J by 0 bases, with 9 bases between. The CDR3 covers 14 residues. The CDR3 spells CASSFDKYSYEQYF. CDR3 DNA sequence: TGTGCCAGCAGTTTTGACAAATACTCCTACGAGCAGTACTTC.

The chain joins TRBV12-3 or TRBV12-4 to TRBJ2-3, with 10 bases lining up with TRBD2. The CDR3 contains 15 residues. J gave up 8 bases and V 6 bases, and 11 bases lay outside the gene matches. CDR3 DNA: TGTGCCAGCAGCCCGGGACTAGCGAGAGTTGGTACGCAGTATTTT. It codes for CASSPGLARVGTQYF.

The V call is TRBV6-2 or TRBV6-3, the J call TRBJ2-3; 8 bases agree with TRBD2. Germline V lookup: CDR1 MNHEY, CDR2 SVGEGT. J was trimmed by 3 bases and V by 6 bases; bases with no gene match: 11. The CDR3 runs to 16 residues. CDR3: CASRGGLGGSTDTQYF. The CDR3, as DNA: TGTGCCAGCAGGGGGGGACTAGGCGGTTCGACAGATACGCAGTATTTT.

V usage is TRBV12-3 or TRBV12-4 and J usage is TRBJ1-1; 10 positions agree with TRBD1. CDR3 length: 13 amino acids. V dropped 7 bases and J dropped 4; count of bases not matched to a gene: 3. The CDR3 here is CASKGTGATEAFF. DNA for the CDR3: TGTGCCAGCAAGGGGACAGGGGCCACTGAAGCTTTCTTT.

V usage is TRBV6-2 or TRBV6-3 and J usage is TRBJ1-4; D unclear. With 5 bases removed from V and 7 bases from J, the gap between germline ends came to 11 bases. This CDR3 has 13 amino acids. CDR1 is MNHEY, CDR2 SVGEGT, per germline. CDR3 region: CASSDEMVEKLFF. CDR3 nucleotides: TGTGCCAGCAGTGACGAAATGGTTGAAAAACTGTTTTTT.

This clonotype was seen a few times. The chain joins TRBV6-5 to TRBJ1-5; D is undetermined. Germline CDR1 reads MNHEY; CDR2 reads SVGAGI. CDR3 length: 13 residues. Trimming removed 6 bases from V and 3 bases from J, with 9 bases in between. The CDR3 reads CASSDQTNQPQHF. The CDR3 nucleotides read TGTGCCAGCAGCGACCAAACCAATCAGCCCCAGCATTTT.

V usage is TRBV24-1 and J usage is TRBJ2-7; D perhaps matches TRBD1 (5 bases). CDR1 and CDR2 from the germline V gene are KGHDR and SFDVKD. The length of the CDR3 is 14 residues. Trimming removed 4 bases at V and 4 bases at J, with 13 bases between. CDR3: CATSDSRAPYEQYF. DNA for the CDR3: TGTGCCACCAGTGACTCCAGGGCCCCTTACGAGCAGTACTTC.

As concerns this clonotype: A much larger clone sits a single nucleotide away, making a read error possible. V gene TRBV6-2 or TRBV6-3 combines with J gene TRBJ2-5; D is possibly TRBD1 or TRBD2 (5 bases each). With 5 bases removed from V and 11 bases from J, the gap between germline ends came to 27 bases. This CDR3 region has 16 residues. Germline V gene data show CDR1 as MNHEY and CDR2 as SVGEGT. The CDR3 reads CASSAYRDASPGEQYF. The CDR3 DNA reads as TGTGCCAGCAGTGCATACCGGGACGCTAGCCCGGGTGAGCAGTACTTC.

The V call is TRBV29-1, the J call TRBJ2-5; TRBD1 matches at 8 bases. The J call may be incorrect, as the DNA end agrees better with TRBJ2-7. This CDR3 has 13 amino acids. Germline V gives CDR1 SQVTM, CDR2 ANQGSEA. The CDR3 sequence is CSVDGTGGSEQYF. The DNA of the CDR3 is TGCAGCGTTGATGGGACAGGAGGGAGCGAGCAGTACTTC.

The V gene is TRBV18, the J gene TRBJ2-7, with D perhaps assigned TRBD1 or TRBD2 (5 bases each). The CDR3 is 15 residues long. The germline CDR1 and CDR2 sequences are KGHSH and LQKENI. The germline V and J ends were trimmed by 3 bases and 2 bases, with 14 bases remaining between them. The CDR3 nucleotides read TGTGCCAGCTCACCGCGGGCACAGGCTGCCTACGAGCAGTACTTC. As protein: CASSPRAQAAYEQYF.

The chain employs TRBV7-2 and TRBJ2-1; TRBD2 matches 8 bases. The CDR3 loop spans 16 amino acids. Unmatched junction bases numbered 11, after V lost 4 bases and J lost 6 bases. Germline V CDR1 and CDR2: SGHTA, FQGNSA. The CDR3 nucleotides are TGTGCCAGCAGCTCACTACTAGCGGCTTACAGCAATGAGCAGTTCTTC. Translating gives CASSSLLAAYSNEQFF.

This clonotype was detected only a few times. This rearrangement joins TRBV7-6 to TRBJ2-5, with TRBD1 identical over 8 bases. This CDR3 has 16 residues. From germline, CDR1 is SGHVS and CDR2 FNYEAQ. Trimming at V came to 7 bases and at J to 0 bases, leaving 10 bases not matched to a gene. The CDR3 DNA is TGTGCCAGCACCTATGCCGACAGGGGCAACCAAGAGACCCAGTACTTC. Encoded protein: CASTYADRGNQETQYF.

This rearrangement joins TRBV20-1 to TRBJ1-1, with 8 bases that match TRBD1. V was clipped by 0 bases and J by 6 bases; unmatched bases: 6. Germline V gene data show CDR1 as DFQATT and CDR2 as SNEGSKA (reference sequence). This CDR3 is built from 14 residues. CDR3 amino acids: CSARDRRGQAEAFF. In DNA, the CDR3 is TGCAGTGCTAGAGATCGCAGGGGACAGGCTGAAGCTTTCTTT.

V gene TRBV7-9 combines with J gene TRBJ2-1; 10 bases match TRBD1. The length of the CDR3 is 15 residues. V shed 5 bases and J 13 bases; nucleotides not matched to a gene: 14. CDR1 is SEHNR, CDR2 FQNEAQ, per germline (reference sequence). The CDR3 reads CASSPWDRGGETQFF. The CDR3 nucleotides read TGTGCCAGCAGCCCCTGGGACAGGGGTGGAGAGACCCAGTTCTTC.

J is TRBJ2-1 and V is TRBV7-2; D unclear. Germline-derived CDR1 and CDR2 are SGHTA and FQGNSA. V lost 6 bases to trimming and J lost 8 bases, with 17 bases between them. The CDR3 is 14 amino acids. CDR3 sequence (DNA): TGTGCCAGCAGATCCCCCGCAACGGTCCATGAGCAGTTCTTC. Translated: CASRSPATVHEQFF.

The chain employs TRBV21-1 and TRBJ1-2; TRBD1, the D gene given by the table, was not confirmed from the DNA. TRBV21-1 is designated a pseudogene. The CDR3 has 13 residues. The CDR3 loop is CASIDGGNYGYTF. The CDR3, as DNA: TGTGCCAGCATAGACGGGGGAAACTATGGCTACACCTTC.

This sequence joins TRBV3-1 and TRBJ2-7; 12 nucleotides align to TRBD2. Trimming took 2 bases from V and 7 from J; bases not matched to a gene: 9. Germline lookup yields CDR1 LGHDT and CDR2 YNNKEL (reference sequence). The CDR3 has 16 residues. CDR3 in DNA: TGTGCCAGCAGCCAACCAGGGACTAGCGGGTCGGGTGAGCAGTACTTC. Its translation is CASSQPGTSGSGEQYF.

A few counts support this clonotype. The rearrangement uses TRBV7-9 and TRBJ1-2; D call uncertain. The CDR3 is made up of 13 amino acids. Trimming cost V 4 bases and J 1 base, with 7 bases left between them. Germline CDR1 is SEHNR and CDR2 is FQNEAQ (reference sequence). This chain's CDR3 is CASSWEGNYGYTF. The DNA for the CDR3 is TGTGCCAGCAGCTGGGAGGGTAACTATGGCTACACCTTC.